This is a list of T cell receptor beta chains from one sample in a study of lymphopenia after photon versus proton radiotherapy. Profiling relied on immunoSEQ multiplex PCR, and the TCRdb table lists in-frame clones only, not all of them. Of approximately 70,000 clones listed, 87% are singletons. Sequenced here: peripheral blood, sampled from a patient treated with proton-based radiotherapy. The receptors here all came from a man older than 75 with esophageal cancer. The CDR3 runs from the conserved cysteine through the conserved F or W. The D gene is left open where the match is weak.

d_gene | j_gene | v_gene | CDR3aa | CDR3nt
TRBD1 | TRBJ2-5 | TRBV30 | CAWAWDSQETQYF | TGTGCCTGGGCCTGGGACAGCCAAGAGACCCAGTACTTC
NA | TRBJ2-5 | TRBV7-7 | CASSYETGETQYF | TGTGCTAGCAGCTACGAGACGGGGGAGACCCAGTACTTC
NA | TRBJ1-6 | TRBV11-3 | CASSFTLGGPLHF | TGTGCCAGCAGCTTCACCCTAGGGGGTCCCCTCCACTTT
NA | TRBJ1-1 | TRBV19 | CASTWTVNTEAFF | TGTGCCAGTACGTGGACAGTGAACACTGAAGCTTTCTTT
NA | TRBJ1-1 | TRBV5-1 | CASSRQAHTEAFF | TGCGCCAGCAGCCGACAGGCGCACACTGAAGCTTTCTTT
NA | TRBJ1-2 | TRBV27 | CASSFWRGSNGYTF | TGTGCCAGCAGTTTTTGGAGGGGTAGTAATGGCTACACCTTC
NA | TRBJ2-1 | TRBV5-1 | CASSPPGWGEQFF | TGCGCCAGCAGCCCCCCGGGCTGGGGTGAGCAGTTCTTC
NA | TRBJ1-2 | TRBV6-5 | CASSRGRSPHGYTF | TGTGCCAGCAGTCGAGGACGGTCGCCTCACGGCTACACCTTC
TRBD2 | TRBJ2-5 | TRBV4-3 | CASSHTSGRGETQYF | TGCGCCAGCAGCCATACTAGCGGGAGGGGAGAGACCCAGTACTTC
NA | TRBJ2-6 | TRBV2 | CASTREHPSSGANVLTF | TGTGCCAGCACGCGAGAACACCCGAGCTCTGGGGCCAACGTCCTGACTTTC
NA | TRBJ1-3 | TRBV6-5 | CASSPRTPSENTIYF | TGTGCCAGCAGCCCGAGGACACCGAGTGAAAACACCATATATTTT
NA | TRBJ1-5 | TRBV4-2 | CASSQDQLQPQHF | TGTGCCAGCAGCCAAGATCAACTTCAGCCCCAGCATTTT
NA | TRBJ2-7 | TRBV11-2 | CASSPTGSQQYF | TGTGCCAGCAGCCCTACCGGGTCACAGCAGTACTTC
TRBD1 | TRBJ1-2 | TRBV7-3 | CASSAGQGNGYTF | TGTGCCAGCAGCGCGGGACAGGGGAATGGCTACACCTTC
TRBD2 | TRBJ2-1 | TRBV10-3 | CAIRPSGGEDEQFF | TGTGCCATCAGGCCTAGCGGGGGGGAGGATGAGCAGTTCTTC
TRBD1 | TRBJ1-4 | TRBV7-2 | CASSFQTGGRIPKLFF | TGTGCCAGCAGCTTTCAAACAGGGGGTCGAATTCCGAAACTGTTTTTT
TRBD2 | TRBJ2-2 | TRBV9 | CASSALSGGGTGELFF | TGTGCCAGCAGCGCTCTTAGCGGGGGTGGGACCGGGGAGCTGTTTTTT
TRBD2 | TRBJ2-7 | TRBV5-6 | CASSLGGARGPSSYEQYF | TGTGCCAGCAGCCTCGGGGGGGCCAGGGGACCAAGCTCCTACGAGCAGTACTTC
NA | TRBJ1-4 | TRBV7-2 | CASSPWRGRGNEKLFF | TGTGCCAGCAGCCCTTGGCGCGGAAGGGGGAATGAAAAACTGTTTTTT
NA | TRBJ1-5 | TRBV21-1 | CASSTWGRTDSGDQPQHF | TGTGCCAGCAGCACTTGGGGACGGACAGACTCCGGGGATCAGCCCCAGCATTTT
TRBD1 | TRBJ1-2 | TRBV10-2 | CASSLTGTSYGYTF | TGCGCCAGCAGTCTGACAGGGACGAGCTATGGCTACACCTTC